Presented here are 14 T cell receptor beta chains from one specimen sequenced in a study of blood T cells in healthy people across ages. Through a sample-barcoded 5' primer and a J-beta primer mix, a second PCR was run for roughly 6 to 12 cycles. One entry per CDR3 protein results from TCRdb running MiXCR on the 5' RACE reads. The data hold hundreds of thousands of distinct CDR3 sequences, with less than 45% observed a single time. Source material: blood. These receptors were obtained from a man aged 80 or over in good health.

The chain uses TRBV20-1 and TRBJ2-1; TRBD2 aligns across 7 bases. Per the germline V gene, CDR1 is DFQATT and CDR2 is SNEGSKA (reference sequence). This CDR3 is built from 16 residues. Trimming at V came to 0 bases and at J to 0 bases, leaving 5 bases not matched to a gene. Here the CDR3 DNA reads TGCAGTGCTAGAGACTCTAGCGGAGGCTCCTACAATGAGCAGTTCTTC. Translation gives CSARDSSGGSYNEQFF.

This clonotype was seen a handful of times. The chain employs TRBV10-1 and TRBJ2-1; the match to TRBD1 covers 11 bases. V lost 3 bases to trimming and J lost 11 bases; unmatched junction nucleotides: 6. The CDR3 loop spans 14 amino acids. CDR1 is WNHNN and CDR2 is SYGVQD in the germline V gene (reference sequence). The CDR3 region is CASSDPGTGGKQFF. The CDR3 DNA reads TGCGCCAGCAGTGATCCCGGGACAGGGGGAAAGCAGTTCTTC.

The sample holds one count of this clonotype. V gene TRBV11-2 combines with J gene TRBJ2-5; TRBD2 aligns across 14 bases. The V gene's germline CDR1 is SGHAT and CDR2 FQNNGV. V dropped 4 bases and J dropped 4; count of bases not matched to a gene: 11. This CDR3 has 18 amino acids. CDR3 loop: CASSSGLAGVGTVETQYF. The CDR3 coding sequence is TGTGCCAGCAGCTCGGGACTAGCGGGAGTAGGGACCGTAGAGACCCAGTACTTC.

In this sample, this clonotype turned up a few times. CDR3 region: CSAAQRGSGICNEQFF. The CDR3 DNA follows: TGCAGTGCCGCACAGAGGGGTAGCGGGATCTGCAATGAGCAGTTCTTC. V is TRBV20-1 and J is TRBJ2-1, with TRBD2 identical over 8 bases. The junction had 16 bases not matched to a gene; V was cut back by 6 bases and J by 6 bases. This CDR3 has 16 residues. CDR1 and CDR2 from the germline V gene are DFQATT and SNEGSKA (reference sequence).

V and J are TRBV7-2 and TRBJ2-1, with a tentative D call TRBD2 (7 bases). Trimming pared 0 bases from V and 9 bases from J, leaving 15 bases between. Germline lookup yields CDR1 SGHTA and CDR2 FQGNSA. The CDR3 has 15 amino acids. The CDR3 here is CASSLAGGPVAEQFF. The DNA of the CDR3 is TGTGCCAGCAGCTTAGCGGGGGGGCCGGTCGCTGAGCAGTTCTTC.

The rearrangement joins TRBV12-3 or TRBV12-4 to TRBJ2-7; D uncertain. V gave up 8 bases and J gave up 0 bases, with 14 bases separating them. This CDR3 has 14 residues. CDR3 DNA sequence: TGTGCCAGCTCCCGAGCCGCAGTCTCCTACGAGCAGTACTTC. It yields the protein CASSRAAVSYEQYF.

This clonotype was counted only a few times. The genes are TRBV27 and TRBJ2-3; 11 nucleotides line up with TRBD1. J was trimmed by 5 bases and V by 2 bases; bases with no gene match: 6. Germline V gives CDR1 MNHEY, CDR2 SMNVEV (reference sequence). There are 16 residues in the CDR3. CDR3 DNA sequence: TGTGCCAGCAGTTTACATGGGGGGACAGGGGGAGATACGCAGTATTTT. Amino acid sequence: CASSLHGGTGGDTQYF.

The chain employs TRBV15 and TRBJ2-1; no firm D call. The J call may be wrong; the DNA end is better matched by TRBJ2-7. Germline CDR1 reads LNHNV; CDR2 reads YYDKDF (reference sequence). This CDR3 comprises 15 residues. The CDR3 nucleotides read TGTGCCACCAGCAGAGACACAGCCTCCTACAATGAGCAGTACTTC. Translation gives CATSRDTASYNEQYF.

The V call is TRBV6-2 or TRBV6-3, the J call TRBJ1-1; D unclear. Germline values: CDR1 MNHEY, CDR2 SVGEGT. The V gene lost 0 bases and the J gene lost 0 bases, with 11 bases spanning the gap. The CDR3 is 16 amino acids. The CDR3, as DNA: TGTGCCAGCAGTTACTCGGGAGGACCTCTGAACACTGAAGCTTTCTTT. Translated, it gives CASSYSGGPLNTEAFF.

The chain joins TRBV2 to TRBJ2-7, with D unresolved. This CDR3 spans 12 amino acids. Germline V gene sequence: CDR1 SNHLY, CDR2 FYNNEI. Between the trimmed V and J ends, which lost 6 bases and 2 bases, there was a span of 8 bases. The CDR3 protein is CASRVLAYEQYF. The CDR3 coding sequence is TGTGCCAGCAGGGTTCTGGCCTACGAGCAGTACTTC.

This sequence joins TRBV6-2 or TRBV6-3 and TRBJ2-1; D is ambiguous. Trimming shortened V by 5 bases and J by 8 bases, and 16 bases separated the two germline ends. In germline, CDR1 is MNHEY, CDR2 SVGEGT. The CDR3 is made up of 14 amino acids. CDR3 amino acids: CASSPFIVIDEQFF. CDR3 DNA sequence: TGTGCCAGCAGTCCATTTATTGTTATCGATGAGCAGTTCTTC.

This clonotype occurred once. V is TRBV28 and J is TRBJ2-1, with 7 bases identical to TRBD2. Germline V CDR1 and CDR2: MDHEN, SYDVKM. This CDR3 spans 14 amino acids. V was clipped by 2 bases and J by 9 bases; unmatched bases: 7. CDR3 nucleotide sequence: TGTGCCAGCAGTTTAGGGGGGGATTTGGGTGAGCAGTTCTTC. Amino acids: CASSLGGDLGEQFF.

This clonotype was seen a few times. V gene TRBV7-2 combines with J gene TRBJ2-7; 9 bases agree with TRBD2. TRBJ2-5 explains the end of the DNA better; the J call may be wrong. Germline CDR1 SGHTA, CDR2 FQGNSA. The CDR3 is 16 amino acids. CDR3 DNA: TGTGCCAGCAGCTCTCCACGACTAGCGGCCAGGGAGACCCAGTACTTC. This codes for CASSSPRLAARETQYF.

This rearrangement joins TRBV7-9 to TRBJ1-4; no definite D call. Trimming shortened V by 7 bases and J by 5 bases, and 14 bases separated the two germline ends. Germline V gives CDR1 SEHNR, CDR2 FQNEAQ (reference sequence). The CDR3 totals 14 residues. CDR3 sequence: CASTRPGENEKLFF. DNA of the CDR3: TGTGCCAGCACCCGTCCGGGAGAAAATGAAAAACTGTTTTTT.